The table lists the clone carrying this T cell receptor beta chain with many counts. The data were taken from a study of molecular identifiers for immune sequencing clone quantification. Study-level background: RNA, taken in replicates from approximately 20,000 or 100,000 naive CD8 cells, was split five ways, with four sequenced.

Making the bulk TCR libraries relied on previously described methods and listed TCR primers. From the PCR reads, TCRdb called clonotypes with MiXCR, one entry per CDR3 protein. The top ten hold 0.65% to 0.95% of the sample, which has about 320,000 distinct CDR3 sequences, roughly 24% seen once. Germline lookup yields CDR1 DFQATT and CDR2 SNEGSKA (reference sequence). Trimming stripped 0 bases from V and 2 bases from J, with 11 bases between. The CDR3 is made up of 14 amino acids. With 10%, 30% or 50% of RNA, 20,000 to 1,000,000 naive CD8 T cells were sequenced. V is TRBV20-1 and J is TRBJ2-7; possibly TRBD2 for D (5 bases). The TCR was taken from a human donor in good health. Some libraries in this study had Jurkat cell RNA spiked in. Source material: naive CD8+ T cells from blood, with Jurkat cell RNA spiked in. Subset described: FACS-sorted CD8+CD4-CCR7+CD45RA+ naive T cells. CDR3 DNA: TGCAGTGCTAGAGATTGGACGGGAACCTACGAGCAGTACTTC. Amino acid sequence: CSARDWTGTYEQYF.